The following is a TCR beta chain sequence with its context. Produced via immunoSEQ multiplex PCR; TCRdb's table is partial and in-frame only. The repertoire holds fewer than 500,000 clones, with about nine tenths as singletons. This sample is drawn from a study of blood T cell repertoires in COVID-19. With 3 bases clipped from V and 4 bases from J, the junction kept 13 bases outside the gene matches. This CDR3 comprises 19 residues. CDR1 is SGHDN and CDR2 is FVKESK in the germline V gene. Two negative PCRs, clearance, or symptom resolution characterized the recovered Cohort 3 donors. This TCR came from a woman aged 18-35 years who had recovered from COVID-19. Input material: PBMCs or T cells enriched from blood (not recorded which). This chain links TRBV14 with TRBJ2-6, with 9 positions matching TRBD1. The CDR3 DNA follows: TGTGCCAGCAGCCACCTACCGGGACAGGGACTTTCCGGGGCCAACGTCCTGACTTTC. Its translation: CASSHLPGQGLSGANVLTF.